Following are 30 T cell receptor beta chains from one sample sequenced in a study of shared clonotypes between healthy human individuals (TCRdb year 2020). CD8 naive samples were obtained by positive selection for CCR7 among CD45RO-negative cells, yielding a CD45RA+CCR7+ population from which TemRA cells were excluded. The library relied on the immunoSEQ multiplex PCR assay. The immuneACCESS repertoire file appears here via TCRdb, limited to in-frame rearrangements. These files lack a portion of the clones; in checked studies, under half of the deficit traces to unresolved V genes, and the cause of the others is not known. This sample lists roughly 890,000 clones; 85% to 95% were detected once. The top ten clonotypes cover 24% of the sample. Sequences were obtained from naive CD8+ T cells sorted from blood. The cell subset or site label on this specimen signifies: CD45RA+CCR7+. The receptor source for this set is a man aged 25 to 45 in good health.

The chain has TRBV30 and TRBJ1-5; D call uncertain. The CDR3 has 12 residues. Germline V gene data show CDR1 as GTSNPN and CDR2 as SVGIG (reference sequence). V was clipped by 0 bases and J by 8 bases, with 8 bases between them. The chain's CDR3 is CAWSVLGEPQHF. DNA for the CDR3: TGTGCCTGGAGTGTACTTGGGGAGCCCCAGCATTTT.

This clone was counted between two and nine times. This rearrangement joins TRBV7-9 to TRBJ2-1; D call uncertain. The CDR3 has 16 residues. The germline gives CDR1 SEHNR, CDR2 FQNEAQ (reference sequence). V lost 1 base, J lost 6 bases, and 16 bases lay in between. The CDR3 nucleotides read TGTGCCAGCAGCTTAGTTTACCCGGGTTTCGGCAATGAGCAGTTCTTC. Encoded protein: CASSLVYPGFGNEQFF.

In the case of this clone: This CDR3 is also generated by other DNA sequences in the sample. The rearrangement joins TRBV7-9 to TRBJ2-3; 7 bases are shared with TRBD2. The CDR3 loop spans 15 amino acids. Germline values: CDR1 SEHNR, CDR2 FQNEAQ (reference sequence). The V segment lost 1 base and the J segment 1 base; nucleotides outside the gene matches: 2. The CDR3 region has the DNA TGTGCCAGCAGCTTAGGCACTAGCGGCACAGATACGCAGTATTTT. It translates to CASSLGTSGTDTQYF.

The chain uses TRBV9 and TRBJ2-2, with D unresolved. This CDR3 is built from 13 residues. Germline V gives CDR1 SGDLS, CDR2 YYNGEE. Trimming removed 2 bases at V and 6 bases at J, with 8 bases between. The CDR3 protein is CASSVDGPGELFF. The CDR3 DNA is TGTGCCAGCAGCGTGGACGGTCCCGGGGAGCTGTTTTTT.

The CDR3 loop is CASSDLTLGGETQYF. The CDR3 DNA is TGTGCCAGCAGTGATTTGACGCTTGGGGGAGAGACCCAGTACTTC. The J gene is TRBJ2-5, the V gene TRBV2; either TRBD1 or TRBD2 may fit D (5 bases each). The CDR3 spans 15 residues. Germline V gives CDR1 SNHLY, CDR2 FYNNEI. The V gene lost 3 bases and the J gene lost 4 bases, with 15 bases spanning the gap.

The CDR3 DNA reads TGTGCCAGCAGCGTCGCAGGACTAGTTAGTTCCGGGGAGCTGTTTTTT. It specifies CASSVAGLVSSGELFF. The V and J genes are TRBV9 and TRBJ2-2; 7 positions match TRBD2. The junction had 10 bases not matched to a gene; V was cut back by 2 bases and J by 6 bases. Germline CDR1 and CDR2: SGDLS and YYNGEE. The CDR3 covers 16 residues.

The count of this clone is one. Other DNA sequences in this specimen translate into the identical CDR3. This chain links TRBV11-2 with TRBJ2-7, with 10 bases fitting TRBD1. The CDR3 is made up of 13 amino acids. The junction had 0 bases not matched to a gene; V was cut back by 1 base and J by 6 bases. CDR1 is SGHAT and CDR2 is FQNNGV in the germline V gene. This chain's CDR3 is CASSLGTGGEQYF. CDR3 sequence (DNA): TGTGCCAGCAGCTTAGGGACAGGGGGCGAGCAGTACTTC.

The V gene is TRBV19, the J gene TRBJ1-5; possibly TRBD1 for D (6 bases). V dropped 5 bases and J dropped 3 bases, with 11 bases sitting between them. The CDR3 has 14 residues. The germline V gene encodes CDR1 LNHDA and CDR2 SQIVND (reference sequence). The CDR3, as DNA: TGTGCCAGTAGTTTCACAGGGCCCAATCAGCCCCAGCATTTT. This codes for CASSFTGPNQPQHF. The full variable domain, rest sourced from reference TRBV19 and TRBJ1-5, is DGGITQSPKYLFRKEGQNVTLSCEQNLNHDAMYWYRQDPGQGLRLIYYSQIVNDFQKGDIAEGYSVSREKKESFPLTVTSAQKNPTAFYLCASSFTGPNQPQHFGDGTRLSIL.

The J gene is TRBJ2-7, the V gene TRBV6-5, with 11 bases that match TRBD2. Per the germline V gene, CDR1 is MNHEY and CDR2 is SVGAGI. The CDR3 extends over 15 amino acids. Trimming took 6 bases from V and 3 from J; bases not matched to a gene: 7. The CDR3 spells CASSQTSGSIYEQYF. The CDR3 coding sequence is TGTGCCAGCAGCCAAACTAGCGGGAGTATCTACGAGCAGTACTTC.

The CDR3 DNA follows: TGTGCCAGCAGCTTGTACCTTCCCGGGACAGCCCTCGAAGAGCAGTACTTC. It encodes CASSLYLPGTALEEQYF. V is TRBV27 and J is TRBJ2-7; 7 bases line up with TRBD1. CDR3 length: 17 residues. The J segment lost 7 bases and the V segment lost 6 bases, leaving 21 bases of the junction unmatched. Germline values: CDR1 MNHEY, CDR2 SMNVEV (reference sequence).

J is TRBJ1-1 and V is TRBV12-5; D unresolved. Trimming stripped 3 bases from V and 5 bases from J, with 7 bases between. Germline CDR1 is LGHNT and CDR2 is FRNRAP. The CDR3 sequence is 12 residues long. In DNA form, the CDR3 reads TGTGCTAGTGGTTTATCGGGAACTGAAGCTTTCTTT. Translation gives CASGLSGTEAFF.

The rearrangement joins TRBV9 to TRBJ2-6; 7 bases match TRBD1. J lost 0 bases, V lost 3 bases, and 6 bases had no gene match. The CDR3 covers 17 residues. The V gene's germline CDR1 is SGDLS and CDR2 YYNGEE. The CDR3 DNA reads TGTGCCAGCAGCGCCCCGACAGGGAGCTCTGGGGCCAACGTCCTGACTTTC. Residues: CASSAPTGSSGANVLTF.

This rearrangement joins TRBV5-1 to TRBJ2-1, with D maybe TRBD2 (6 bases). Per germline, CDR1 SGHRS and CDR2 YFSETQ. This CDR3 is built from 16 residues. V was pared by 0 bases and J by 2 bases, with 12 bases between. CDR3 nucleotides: TGCGCCAGCAGCTTGGGGTCTAGCGTTCCCTACAATGAGCAGTTCTTC. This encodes CASSLGSSVPYNEQFF.

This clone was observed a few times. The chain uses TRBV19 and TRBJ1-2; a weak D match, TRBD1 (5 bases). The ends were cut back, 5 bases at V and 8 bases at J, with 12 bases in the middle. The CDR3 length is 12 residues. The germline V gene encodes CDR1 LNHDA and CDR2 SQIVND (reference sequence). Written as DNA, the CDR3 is TGTGCCAGTAGTTTGGCAGGGATCGGCTACACCTTC. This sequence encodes CASSLAGIGYTF.

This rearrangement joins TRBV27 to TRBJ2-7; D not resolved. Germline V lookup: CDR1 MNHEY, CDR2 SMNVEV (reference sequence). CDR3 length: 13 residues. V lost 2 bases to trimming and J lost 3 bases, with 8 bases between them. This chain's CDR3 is CASSLRAYYEQYF. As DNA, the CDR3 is TGTGCCAGCAGTTTAAGAGCATACTACGAGCAGTACTTC.

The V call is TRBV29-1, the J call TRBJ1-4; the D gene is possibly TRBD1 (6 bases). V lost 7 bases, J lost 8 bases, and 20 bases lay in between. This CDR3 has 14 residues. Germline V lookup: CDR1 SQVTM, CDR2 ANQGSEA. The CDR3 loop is CSAIPRGADEKLFF. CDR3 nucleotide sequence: TGCAGCGCCATACCTCGGGGGGCGGACGAAAAACTGTTTTTT. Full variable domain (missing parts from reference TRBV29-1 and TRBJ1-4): SAVISQKPSRDICQRGTSLTIQCQVDSQVTMMFWYRQQPGQSLTLIATANQGSEATYESGFVIDKFPISRPNLTFSTLTVSNMSPEDSSIYLCSAIPRGADEKLFFGSGTQLSVL.

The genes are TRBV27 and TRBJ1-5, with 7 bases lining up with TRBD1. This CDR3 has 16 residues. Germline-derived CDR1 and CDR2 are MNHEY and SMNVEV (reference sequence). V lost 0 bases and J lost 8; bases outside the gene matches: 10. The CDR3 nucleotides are TGTGCCAGCAGTTTATCTCCAGGAGGGGGCAGGGAGCCCCAGCATTTT. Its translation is CASSLSPGGGREPQHF.

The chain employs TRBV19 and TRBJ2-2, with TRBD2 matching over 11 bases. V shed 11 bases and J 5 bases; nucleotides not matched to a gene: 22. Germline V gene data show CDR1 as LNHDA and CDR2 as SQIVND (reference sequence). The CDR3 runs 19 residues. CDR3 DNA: TGTGCCGGTGAAAGTAGTGTCTTGTCCCTAGCGGGAGGTACCGGGGAGCTGTTTTTT. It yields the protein CAGESSVLSLAGGTGELFF. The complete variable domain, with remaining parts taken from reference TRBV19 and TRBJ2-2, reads DGGITQSPKYLFRKEGQNVTLSCEQNLNHDAMYWYRQDPGQGLRLIYYSQIVNDFQKGDIAEGYSVSREKKESFPLTVTSAQKNPTAFYLCAGESSVLSLAGGTGELFFGEGSRLTVL.

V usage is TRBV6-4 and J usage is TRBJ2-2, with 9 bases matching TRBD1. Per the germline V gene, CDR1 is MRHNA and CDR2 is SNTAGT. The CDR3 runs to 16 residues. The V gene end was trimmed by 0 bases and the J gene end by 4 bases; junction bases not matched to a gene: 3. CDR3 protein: CASSDSGQGFTGELFF. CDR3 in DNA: TGTGCCAGCAGTGACTCGGGACAGGGTTTCACCGGGGAGCTGTTTTTT.

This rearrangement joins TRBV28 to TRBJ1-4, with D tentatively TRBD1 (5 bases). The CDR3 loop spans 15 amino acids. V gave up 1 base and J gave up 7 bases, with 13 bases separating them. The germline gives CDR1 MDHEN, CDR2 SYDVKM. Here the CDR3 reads CASSLSGDVREKLFF. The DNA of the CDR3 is TGTGCCAGCAGTTTATCGGGGGATGTTCGTGAAAAACTGTTTTTT.

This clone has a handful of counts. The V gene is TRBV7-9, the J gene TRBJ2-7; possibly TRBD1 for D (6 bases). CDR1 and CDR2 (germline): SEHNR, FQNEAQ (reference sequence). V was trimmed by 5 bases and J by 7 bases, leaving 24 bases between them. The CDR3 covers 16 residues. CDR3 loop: CASSPIGQSPLVEQYF. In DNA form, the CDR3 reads TGTGCCAGCAGCCCGATCGGACAGTCTCCCTTGGTTGAGCAGTACTTC.

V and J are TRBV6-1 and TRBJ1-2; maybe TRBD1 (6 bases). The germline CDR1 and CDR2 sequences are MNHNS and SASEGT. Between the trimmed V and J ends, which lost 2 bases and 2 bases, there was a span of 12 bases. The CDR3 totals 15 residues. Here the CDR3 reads CASSERQVNNYGYTF. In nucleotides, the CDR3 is TGTGCCAGCAGTGAAAGACAGGTCAACAACTATGGCTACACCTTC.

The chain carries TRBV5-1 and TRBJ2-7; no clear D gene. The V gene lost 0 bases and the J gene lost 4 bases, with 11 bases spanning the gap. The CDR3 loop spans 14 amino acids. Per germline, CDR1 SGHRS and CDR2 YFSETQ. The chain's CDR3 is CASSLGTLNYEQYF. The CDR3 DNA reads TGCGCCAGCAGCTTGGGGACCCTGAATTACGAGCAGTACTTC.

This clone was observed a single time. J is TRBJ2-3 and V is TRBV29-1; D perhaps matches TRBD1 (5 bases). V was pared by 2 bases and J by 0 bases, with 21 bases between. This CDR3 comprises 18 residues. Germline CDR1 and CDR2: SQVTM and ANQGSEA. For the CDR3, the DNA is TGCAGCGTTGAATCGGCCCAGGGAACGCGACCTAGCACAGATACGCAGTATTTT. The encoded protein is CSVESAQGTRPSTDTQYF.

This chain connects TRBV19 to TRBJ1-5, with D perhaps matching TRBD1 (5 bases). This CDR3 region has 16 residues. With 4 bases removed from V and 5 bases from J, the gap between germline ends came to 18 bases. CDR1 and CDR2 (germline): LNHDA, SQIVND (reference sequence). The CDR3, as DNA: TGTGCCAGTAGTACTTCGTCAGGGTTTATCTATCAGCCCCAGCATTTT. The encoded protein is CASSTSSGFIYQPQHF.

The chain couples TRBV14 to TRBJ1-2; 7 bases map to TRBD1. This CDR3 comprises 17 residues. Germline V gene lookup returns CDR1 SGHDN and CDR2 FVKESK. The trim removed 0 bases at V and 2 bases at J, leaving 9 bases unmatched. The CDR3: CASSQDWQGGLNYGYTF. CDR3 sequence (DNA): TGTGCCAGCAGCCAAGATTGGCAGGGGGGCCTAAACTATGGCTACACCTTC.

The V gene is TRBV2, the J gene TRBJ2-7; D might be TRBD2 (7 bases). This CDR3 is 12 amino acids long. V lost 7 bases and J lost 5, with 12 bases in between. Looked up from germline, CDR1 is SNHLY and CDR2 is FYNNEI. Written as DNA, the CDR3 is TGTGCCAGCAAACGGGGGGCAAACGAGCAGTACTTC. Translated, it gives CASKRGANEQYF.

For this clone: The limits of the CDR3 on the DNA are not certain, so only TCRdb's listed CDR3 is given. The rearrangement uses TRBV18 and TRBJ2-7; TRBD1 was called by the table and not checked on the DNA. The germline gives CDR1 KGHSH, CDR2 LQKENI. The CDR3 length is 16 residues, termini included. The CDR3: CASSTPSGQGVLGQYF.

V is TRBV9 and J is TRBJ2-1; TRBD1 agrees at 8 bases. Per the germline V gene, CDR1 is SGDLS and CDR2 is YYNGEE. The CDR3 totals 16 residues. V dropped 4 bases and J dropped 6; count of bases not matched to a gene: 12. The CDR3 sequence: CASSPSDRGGFNEQFF. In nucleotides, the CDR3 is TGTGCCAGCAGCCCTAGCGACAGGGGCGGATTCAATGAGCAGTTCTTC.

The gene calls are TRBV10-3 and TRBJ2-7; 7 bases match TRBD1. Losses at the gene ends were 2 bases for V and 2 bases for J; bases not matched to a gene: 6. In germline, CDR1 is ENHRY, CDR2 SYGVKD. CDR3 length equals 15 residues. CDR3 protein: CAISEGTGTAYEQYF. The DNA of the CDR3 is TGTGCCATCAGTGAGGGCACCGGGACAGCCTACGAGCAGTACTTC.